Sequencing of this T cell receptor (beta chain) was carried out in a study of sequential checkpoint blockade in melanoma. Study-level background: Each arm's sequence ended with maintenance nivolumab.

The treatment is: randomized to nivolumab then ipilimumab (arm A) or the reverse (arm B). Live CD3+CD8+ CD19− CD56− cells were sorted from PBMCs. There are 12 residues in the CDR3. From germline, CDR1 is SGHTA and CDR2 FQGTGA. Trimming shortened V by 4 bases and J by 5 bases, and 5 bases separated the two germline ends. Sequenced by immunoSEQ multiplex PCR; TCRdb stores in-frame clones only, minus some. The table has some 25,000 clones, approximately 77% seen once. The chain combines TRBV7-3 with TRBJ2-2; no clear D gene. This receptor was obtained from a human donor with melanoma. Sequencing was performed on CD8+ T cells sorted from blood (inferred from file names), taken from a patient given nivolumab and ipilimumab in sequence. Written as DNA, the CDR3 is TGTGCCAGCAGCTACGAGACCGGGGAGCTGTTTTTT. It specifies CASSYETGELFF.